These 31 T cell receptor beta chains originate from one sample sequenced in a study of identical twins. TCRdb re-derived calls from the 5' RACE reads in MiXCR, one entry per CDR3 protein. This table holds about 810,000 distinct CDR3 sequences, around an eighth found once. This sample was shared with a second study, whose subject was yellow fever vaccine responses in identical twins.

Material for sequencing was PBMCs. The receptors shown here come from a woman aged 18-29 years in good health.

This clonotype was observed at least ten times. This chain joins TRBV7-9 and TRBJ2-1, with D maybe TRBD2 (5 bases). The V gene's germline CDR1 is SEHNR and CDR2 FQNEAQ (reference sequence). The CDR3 totals 15 residues. Trimming shortened V by 1 base and J by 2 bases, and 9 bases separated the two germline ends. The CDR3 nucleotides are TGTGCCAGCAGCTTAGAAATCGGGACCTACAATGAGCAGTTCTTC. Residues: CASSLEIGTYNEQFF.

This clonotype appeared a few times. V usage is TRBV7-9 and J usage is TRBJ1-2; no reliable D call. The CDR3 extends over 14 amino acids. Germline CDR1 SEHNR, CDR2 FQNEAQ (reference sequence). V was shortened by 1 base and J by 4 bases, with 10 bases between the two germline ends. In DNA, the CDR3 is TGTGCCAGCAGCTTAGGTCAGGCCCTCTATGGCTACACCTTC. It encodes CASSLGQALYGYTF.

This clonotype was counted ten times or more. The chain recombines TRBV12-3 or TRBV12-4 with TRBJ2-2, with D hard to call. Trimming left V 6 bases short and J 0 bases short, with 11 bases between. CDR3 length equals 15 residues. CDR3 DNA sequence: TGTGCCAGCAGACTCGAGCTGGCGAACACCGGGGAGCTGTTTTTT. Translated, it gives CASRLELANTGELFF.

V and J are TRBV5-8 and TRBJ1-5; D is ambiguous. V was pared by 0 bases and J by 3 bases, with 16 bases between. Germline V gene lookup returns CDR1 SGHTS and CDR2 YDEGEE. This CDR3 is 17 amino acids long. The CDR3 loop is CASSLGRLVQHNQPQHF. CDR3 DNA: TGTGCCAGCAGCTTGGGTAGGCTAGTACAGCACAATCAGCCCCAGCATTTT.

J is TRBJ2-3 and V is TRBV29-1, with TRBD2 matching 13 bases. This CDR3 has 15 amino acids. In germline, CDR1 is SQVTM, CDR2 ANQGSEA. V shed 6 bases, J shed 2 bases, and the junction held 5 bases outside the gene matches. The chain's CDR3 is CSVLTSGRVTDTQYF. The CDR3 DNA sequence: TGCAGCGTCCTCACTAGCGGGAGGGTCACAGATACGCAGTATTTT.

Only a few counts were recorded for this clonotype. The genes are TRBV14 and TRBJ1-5; D is uncertain. The CDR3 is 13 amino acids. The germline gives CDR1 SGHDN, CDR2 FVKESK. Trimming left V 2 bases short and J 1 base short, with 3 bases between. The CDR3 spells CASSQFSNQPQHF. The CDR3 region has the DNA TGTGCCAGCAGCCAATTCAGCAATCAGCCCCAGCATTTT.

This clonotype was seen only a few times. V usage is TRBV12-3 or TRBV12-4 and J usage is TRBJ1-1, with D perhaps TRBD1 (6 bases). V shed 5 bases and J shed 3 bases, with 19 bases lying between them. The CDR3 is 16 residues long. CDR3 loop: CASSPIRRGEYTEAFF. The DNA for the CDR3 is TGTGCCAGCAGTCCCATCCGCAGGGGTGAATACACTGAAGCTTTCTTT.

The chain joins TRBV20-1 to TRBJ2-7; TRBD2 matches at 10 bases. Looked up from germline, CDR1 is DFQATT and CDR2 is SNEGSKA (reference sequence). Unmatched junction bases numbered 4, after V lost 1 base and J lost 1 base. The CDR3 covers 15 residues. CDR3 sequence: CSARAGTSASYEQYV. The CDR3 nucleotides are TGCAGTGCTAGAGCCGGGACTAGCGCGTCCTACGAGCAGTACGTC.

The chain employs TRBV7-9 and TRBJ2-5; the match to TRBD1 covers 7 bases. Per germline, CDR1 SEHNR and CDR2 FQNEAQ (reference sequence). The CDR3 has 15 residues. V shed 1 base and J 1 base; nucleotides not matched to a gene: 3. The CDR3 is CASSLEQGTQETQYF. The CDR3 coding sequence is TGTGCCAGCAGCTTAGAACAGGGGACCCAAGAGACCCAGTACTTC.

CDR3 residues: CASSLQDGYEAFF. As DNA, the CDR3 is TGCGCCAGCAGCCTCCAGGACGGGTATGAAGCTTTCTTT. The chain couples TRBV4-1 to TRBJ1-1; D is ambiguous. V lost 4 bases and J lost 7, with 13 bases in between. The CDR3 extends over 13 amino acids. Germline loops: CDR1 MGHRA, CDR2 YSYEKL.

In its sample, this clonotype was seen a few times. The chain joins TRBV15 to TRBJ2-1; D uncertain. V was clipped by 0 bases and J by 3 bases, with 12 bases between them. This CDR3 has 16 amino acids. From germline, CDR1 is LNHNV and CDR2 YYDKDF (reference sequence). The CDR3 DNA sequence: TGTGCCACCAGCAGAGAGGCCTCCATTCTCTACAATGAGCAGTTCTTC. Translation: CATSREASILYNEQFF.

The rearrangement links TRBV20-1 to TRBJ2-6; D might be TRBD2 (6 bases). Germline values: CDR1 DFQATT, CDR2 SNEGSKA (reference sequence). Trimming removed 6 bases from V and 1 base from J, with 7 bases in between. CDR3 length: 13 amino acids. The CDR3, as DNA: TGCAGTGCCCGGGAGTCTGGGGCCAACGTCCTGACTTTC. Amino acids: CSARESGANVLTF.

The CDR3: CATSRGNRGQGNTIYF. In nucleotides, the CDR3 is TGTGCCACCAGCAGAGGCAACAGGGGGCAAGGAAACACCATATATTTT. The chain uses TRBV15 and TRBJ1-3; the match to TRBD1 covers 9 bases. V shed 1 base, J shed 4 bases, and the junction held 5 bases outside the gene matches. The CDR3 is 16 amino acids. The germline V gene has CDR1 LNHNV and CDR2 YYDKDF (reference sequence).

This clonotype was seen a handful of times. This chain links TRBV28 with TRBJ2-7; 10 bases match TRBD2. This CDR3 is built from 15 residues. V was clipped by 6 bases and J by 4 bases; unmatched bases: 9. Germline V gene lookup returns CDR1 MDHEN and CDR2 SYDVKM. Here the CDR3 DNA reads TGTGCCAGCAGGACCCCTAGCGGGAGAGTTTACGAGCAGTACTTC. Translating gives CASRTPSGRVYEQYF.

This clonotype was counted ten times or more. V and J are TRBV5-6 and TRBJ1-5; D is unresolved. Germline V gene sequence: CDR1 SGHDT, CDR2 YYEEEE. V gave up 1 base and J gave up 5 bases, with 7 bases separating them. This CDR3 contains 13 residues. For the CDR3, the DNA is TGTGCCAGCAGCTTGTTGGGAGATCAGCCCCAGCATTTT. Its translation: CASSLLGDQPQHF.

The chain has TRBV6-2 or TRBV6-3 and TRBJ2-7, with TRBD2 identical over 7 bases. Germline trimming cut 2 bases from V and 0 bases from J; bases unmatched to any gene: 4. CDR1 and CDR2 from the germline V gene are MNHEY and SVGEGT. This CDR3 comprises 15 residues. For the CDR3, the DNA is TGTGCCAGCAGTTACCTGGGGGGGTCCTCCTACGAGCAGTACGTC. The encoded protein is CASSYLGGSSYEQYV.

The chain has TRBV20-1 and TRBJ2-7; tentatively, D is TRBD1 or TRBD2 (5 bases each). Germline values: CDR1 DFQATT, CDR2 SNEGSKA (reference sequence). The germline V and J ends were trimmed by 3 bases and 1 base, with 16 bases remaining between them. CDR3 length equals 15 residues. The CDR3 spells CSASSRDLSSYEQYF. Here the CDR3 DNA reads TGCAGTGCTAGCTCCCGGGACCTGTCTTCCTACGAGCAGTACTTC.

This clonotype was seen at least ten times. V usage is TRBV7-9 and J usage is TRBJ2-2; D call uncertain. V was shortened by 2 bases and J by 6 bases, with 16 bases between the two germline ends. The CDR3 is 16 amino acids. CDR1 and CDR2 (germline): SEHNR, FQNEAQ (reference sequence). The CDR3 reads CASSLSPPYVPGELFF. DNA of the CDR3: TGTGCCAGCAGCTTATCCCCCCCATACGTCCCCGGGGAGCTGTTTTTT.

At least ten counts were recorded for this clonotype. This sequence joins TRBV25-1 and TRBJ2-2; no clear D gene. The germline V gene has CDR1 MGHDK and CDR2 SYGVNS. V lost 4 bases and J 1 base, leaving 7 bases between the germline ends. CDR3 length: 14 residues. This chain's CDR3 is CASSGLLNTGELFF. CDR3 DNA sequence: TGTGCCAGCAGTGGCTTACTGAACACCGGGGAGCTGTTTTTT.

This clonotype occurred many times. This sequence joins TRBV7-9 and TRBJ2-1, with D perhaps being TRBD1 or TRBD2 (5 bases each). This CDR3 contains 14 residues. Germline V gene sequence: CDR1 SEHNR, CDR2 FQNEAQ (reference sequence). The V end lost 2 bases, the J end lost 4 bases, and 9 bases lay between the germline ends. The CDR3 protein is CASSLRGEYNEQFF. Here the CDR3 DNA reads TGTGCCAGCAGCTTACGGGGCGAGTACAATGAGCAGTTCTTC.

The V call is TRBV20-1, the J call TRBJ2-2; unclear D gene. Germline assignment: CDR1 DFQATT and CDR2 SNEGSKA (reference sequence). The CDR3 runs 15 residues. The ends were cut back, 3 bases at V and 0 bases at J, with 11 bases in the middle. This CDR3 reads CSASELNSNTGELFF. CDR3 bases: TGCAGTGCTAGCGAACTGAACTCGAACACCGGGGAGCTGTTTTTT.

The genes are TRBV10-3 and TRBJ1-1; D uncertain. The CDR3 contains 13 residues. Germline loops: CDR1 ENHRY, CDR2 SYGVKD. V was shortened by 2 bases and J by 4 bases, with 8 bases between the two germline ends. The DNA of the CDR3 is TGTGCCATCAGTGAGCGGACGGGCACTGAAGCTTTCTTT. This encodes CAISERTGTEAFF.

This clonotype has at least ten counts. V usage is TRBV12-3 or TRBV12-4 and J usage is TRBJ2-1; TRBD2 matches at 7 bases. The CDR3 is 13 residues long. V gave up 3 bases and J gave up 8 bases; unmatched junction bases: 4. CDR3 sequence: CASSLRESDEQFF. The CDR3 bases are TGTGCCAGCAGTTTGCGGGAGAGCGATGAGCAGTTCTTC.

The genes are TRBV12-5 and TRBJ2-1, with a tentative D call TRBD2 (6 bases). V lost 3 bases, J lost 8 bases, and 17 bases lay in between. Germline CDR1 LGHNT, CDR2 FRNRAP. The CDR3 runs to 15 residues. In DNA, the CDR3 is TGTGCTAGTGGTTTAGCCGGGACTGGCTTCGATGAGCAGTTCTTC. This gives the protein CASGLAGTGFDEQFF.

The table lists this clonotype with a few counts. The gene calls are TRBV6-2 or TRBV6-3 and TRBJ1-2; D is unresolved. The CDR3 consists of 12 residues. Trimming pared 5 bases from V and 4 bases from J, leaving 8 bases between. Germline V gene lookup returns CDR1 MNHEY and CDR2 SVGEGT. As DNA, the CDR3 is TGTGCCAGCAGTATCCTATCCTATGGCTACACCTTC. Translation gives CASSILSYGYTF.

Only a few counts were recorded for this clonotype. V and J are TRBV20-1 and TRBJ1-5, with 7 positions matching TRBD1. This CDR3 contains 15 residues. With 0 bases clipped from V and 3 bases from J, the junction kept 5 bases outside the gene matches. Germline values: CDR1 DFQATT, CDR2 SNEGSKA (reference sequence). The CDR3 sequence: CSARDGRGNNQPQHF. In DNA form, the CDR3 reads TGCAGTGCTAGAGATGGCAGGGGGAACAATCAGCCCCAGCATTTT.

The V call is TRBV9, the J call TRBJ2-1; D gene unclear. In germline, CDR1 is SGDLS, CDR2 YYNGEE. V lost 3 bases to trimming and J lost 0 bases, with 7 bases between them. The CDR3 has 14 amino acids. CDR3 protein: CASSDGYSYNEQFF. DNA of the CDR3: TGTGCCAGCAGCGATGGATACTCCTACAATGAGCAGTTCTTC.

This clonotype was seen many times. The chain recombines TRBV11-2 with TRBJ2-5; D ambiguous. The CDR3 has 14 residues. V lost 3 bases, J lost 1 base, and 9 bases lay in between. Germline loops: CDR1 SGHAT, CDR2 FQNNGV. The CDR3 reads CASSLGSGQETQYF. The CDR3 nucleotides read TGTGCCAGCAGCTTGGGATCGGGCCAAGAGACCCAGTACTTC.

The rearrangement links TRBV27 to TRBJ2-1; D possibly corresponds to TRBD2 (6 bases). The length of the CDR3 is 13 residues. The V end lost 6 bases, the J end lost 5 bases, and 11 bases lay between the germline ends. Germline V lookup: CDR1 MNHEY, CDR2 SMNVEV (reference sequence). CDR3 DNA: TGTGCCAGCAGGTTTGGAGGGAACAATGAGCAGTTCTTC. Protein product: CASRFGGNNEQFF.

A few counts support this clonotype. The chain joins TRBV11-2 to TRBJ2-5, with 11 nucleotides matching TRBD2. With V trimmed by 3 bases and J by 5 bases, 5 bases remained unmatched. This CDR3 contains 15 residues. Germline CDR1 is SGHAT and CDR2 is FQNNGV. CDR3 residues: CASSFTSGGWETQYF. Here the CDR3 DNA reads TGTGCCAGCAGCTTTACTAGCGGGGGTTGGGAGACCCAGTACTTC.

This clonotype showed up just a few times. The J gene is TRBJ2-2, the V gene TRBV6-1; a possible D gene is TRBD1 (6 bases). The CDR3 extends over 14 amino acids. The V gene lost 2 bases and the J gene lost 5 bases, with 9 bases spanning the gap. Germline loops: CDR1 MNHNS, CDR2 SASEGT. The DNA for the CDR3 is TGTGCCAGCAGTGAATACAGGGCGACCGGGGAGCTGTTTTTT. Translating gives CASSEYRATGELFF.